This T cell receptor (beta chain) was sequenced during a study of radiotherapy plus CTLA-4 blockade in lung cancer. TCRdb's table, derived via immunoSEQ multiplex PCR, lists solely in-frame clones and lacks some. The table has 50,000 to 65,000 clones, about 77% seen once. General study points: Blood saw expansion of tumor-derived TCR clones after radiotherapy plus ipilimumab.

Germline CDR1 reads SGHTA; CDR2 reads FQGNSA. The CDR3 is 15 residues long. J was trimmed by 6 bases and V by 1 base; bases with no gene match: 8. In the case of this clone: Its specificity is unknown.

The rearrangement links TRBV7-2 to TRBJ2-7, with 8 bases fitting TRBD2. The sequencing used peripheral blood, collected from a patient treated with radiotherapy plus ipilimumab. The TCR originated in a human donor with non-small cell lung cancer whose response to radiotherapy plus ipilimumab could not be evaluated. CDR3 loop: CASSLDGSGSSEQYF. CDR3 sequence (DNA): TGTGCCAGCAGCTTAGATGGAAGCGGGAGCAGCGAGCAGTACTTC.